These 10 T cell receptor beta chains came from one sample sequenced in a study of CD8+ T cells in alopecia areata. Extraction of RNA preceded its reverse transcription into cDNA, which served as the sequencing template. The repertoire was sequenced with immunoSEQ multiplex PCR; TCRdb's copy has only in-frame clones and lacks some. The data hold 110,000 or so clones, with over 60% observed a single time. The sequencing input was CD4+ T cells sorted from blood. The receptors come from a human donor in good health.

This chain uses TRBV2 with TRBJ1-6; D is ambiguous. The germline gives CDR1 SNHLY, CDR2 FYNNEI. V lost 3 bases, J lost 5 bases, and 8 bases lay in between. The CDR3 length is 14 residues. CDR3 loop: CASSDGGHNSPLHF. The CDR3 nucleotides read TGTGCCAGCAGTGATGGCGGCCATAATTCACCCCTCCACTTT.

V gene TRBV10-3 combines with J gene TRBJ2-1; the D is unclear. V was cut by 0 bases and J by 3 bases, with 12 bases left in between. The V gene's germline CDR1 is ENHRY and CDR2 SYGVKD. This CDR3 spans 16 amino acids. In DNA form, the CDR3 reads TGTGCCATCAGTGAGTCTAGCTGGGATCTCTACAATGAGCAGTTCTTC. This codes for CAISESSWDLYNEQFF.

The chain joins TRBV11-2 to TRBJ2-5; 8 bases map to TRBD1. The V gene's germline CDR1 is SGHAT and CDR2 FQNNGV. This CDR3 has 14 residues. V dropped 5 bases and J dropped 4; count of bases not matched to a gene: 6. CDR3: CASSIGQGGETQYF. Here the CDR3 DNA reads TGTGCCAGCAGCATAGGACAGGGTGGAGAGACCCAGTACTTC. The full variable domain, completed using reference TRBV11-2 and TRBJ2-5, is EAGVAQSPRYKIIEKRQSVAFWCNPISGHATLYWYQQILGQGPKLLIQFQNNGVVDDSQLPKDRFSAERLKGVDSTLKIQPAKLEDSAVYLCASSIGQGGETQYFGPGTRLLVL.

On this clone: The junction and the germline gene differ at one end; a read error may be behind it. The rearrangement links TRBV5-6 to TRBJ1-1, with D uncertain. This CDR3 is built from 11 residues. Germline CDR1 SGHDT, CDR2 YYEEEE. CDR3 DNA sequence: TGTGCCAGCAGCTTGGGCCGTGATTGGGGCTTT. Its translation is CASSLGRDWGF.

The V gene is TRBV5-6, the J gene TRBJ2-5, with D possibly TRBD1 on 5 matching bases. The ends were cut back, 2 bases at V and 5 bases at J, with 13 bases in the middle. The CDR3 contains 14 residues. Germline CDR1 and CDR2: SGHDT and YYEEEE. The CDR3 sequence is CASSFPRVGETQYF. DNA for the CDR3: TGTGCCAGCAGCTTTCCCAGGGTGGGTGAGACCCAGTACTTC.

The rearrangement links TRBV27 to TRBJ1-6; D is ambiguous. CDR1 is MNHEY, CDR2 SMNVEV, per germline (reference sequence). V dropped 3 bases and J dropped 6 bases, with 12 bases sitting between them. There are 15 residues in the CDR3. The CDR3 sequence: CASSLVRAANSPLHF. The CDR3 DNA sequence: TGTGCCAGCAGTTTGGTGAGGGCAGCTAATTCACCCCTCCACTTT.

The rearrangement joins TRBV29-1 to TRBJ2-2; 8 bases match TRBD1. In germline, CDR1 is SQVTM, CDR2 ANQGSEA. The CDR3 contains 15 residues. Trimming at V came to 0 bases and at J to 7 bases, leaving 7 bases not matched to a gene. CDR3 coding DNA: TGCAGCGTTGAAGACATCAGGGGGCTGAGCGGGGAGCTGTTTTTT. It is translated as CSVEDIRGLSGELFF.

This clone came up once. This rearrangement joins TRBV9 to TRBJ1-1, with a tentative D call TRBD1 (5 bases). CDR3 length: 12 residues. CDR1 is SGDLS, CDR2 YYNGEE, per germline. The V and J ends lost 0 bases and 8 bases respectively, with 8 bases between them. For the CDR3, the DNA is TGTGCCAGCAGCGTAGACAGGCACGAAGCTTTCTTT. It is translated as CASSVDRHEAFF.

J is TRBJ2-1 and V is TRBV4-2; 8 positions match TRBD2. Losses at the gene ends were 2 bases for V and 0 bases for J; bases not matched to a gene: 6. This CDR3 has 17 amino acids. Germline CDR1 LGHNA, CDR2 YNFKEQ. The CDR3: CASSQRFGGDSYNEQFF. CDR3 in DNA: TGTGCCAGCAGCCAAAGGTTCGGGGGGGACTCCTACAATGAGCAGTTCTTC.

The count of this clone is one. The chain links TRBV11-2 to TRBJ1-2; 7 bases fit TRBD1. CDR1 is SGHAT, CDR2 FQNNGV, per germline. The CDR3 totals 14 residues. The trim removed 7 bases at V and 5 bases at J, leaving 10 bases unmatched. CDR3 nucleotide sequence: TGTGCCAGCACCTACGACAGGGTTCAATATGGCTACACCTTC. Its protein is CASTYDRVQYGYTF.